The rows below give T cell receptor beta chains drawn from one sample of a study. One entry per CDR3 protein, called by TCRdb with MiXCR from the 5' RACE reads. This table has tens of thousands of distinct CDR3 sequences, approximately 24% appearing once. The specimen sequenced was tumor-infiltrating naive CD4+ T cells sorted from the breast tumor. Receptor source: a female donor with breast cancer. CDR3s include the opening cysteine and the closing phenylalanine or tryptophan. Fields, in order: J gene, CDR3 length, clone size, V gene, D gene, CDR3 protein, CDR3 DNA. A D gene is named only where the DNA matches it firmly. Clone size is given for some rows only: seen once, a few or many times, or a class if the clone is expanded.

j_call: TRBJ1-1; cdr3_length: 16; clone_size: -; v_call: TRBV27; d_call: TRBD1; cdr3_aa: CASRSLQGAWNTEAFF; cdr3_nt: TGTGCCAGCAGATCGTTACAGGGGGCATGGAACACTGAAGCTTTCTTT
j_call: TRBJ2-5; cdr3_length: 13; clone_size: -; v_call: TRBV5-1; d_call: -; cdr3_aa: CASSQNRGETQYF; cdr3_nt: TGCGCCAGCAGCCAGAACCGCGGGGAGACCCAGTACTTC
j_call: TRBJ2-1; cdr3_length: 12; clone_size: many; v_call: TRBV5-1; d_call: TRBD1; cdr3_aa: CASSLQGNEQFF; cdr3_nt: TGCGCCAGCAGCTTACAGGGGAATGAGCAGTTCTTC
j_call: TRBJ1-2; cdr3_length: 14; clone_size: once; v_call: TRBV11-3; d_call: -; cdr3_aa: CASSLVVANYGYTF; cdr3_nt: TGTGCCAGCAGCTTAGTGGTAGCTAACTATGGCTACACCTTC
j_call: TRBJ2-3; cdr3_length: 15; clone_size: -; v_call: TRBV7-2; d_call: -; cdr3_aa: CASSLRGRGPDTQYF; cdr3_nt: TGTGCCAGCAGCTTACGTGGGAGGGGGCCAGATACGCAGTATTTT
j_call: TRBJ2-6; cdr3_length: 16; clone_size: few; v_call: TRBV20-1; d_call: -; cdr3_aa: CSADSGAFDGANVLTF; cdr3_nt: TGCAGTGCGGATTCTGGGGCCTTTGATGGGGCCAACGTCCTGACTTTC
j_call: TRBJ2-5; cdr3_length: 15; clone_size: many; v_call: TRBV18; d_call: TRBD2; cdr3_aa: CASSPQAGATETQYF; cdr3_nt: TGTGCCAGCTCACCACAGGCGGGAGCCACAGAGACCCAGTACTTC
j_call: TRBJ2-5; cdr3_length: 14; clone_size: few; v_call: TRBV29-1; d_call: -; cdr3_aa: CSVEDGRDQETQYF; cdr3_nt: TGCAGCGTTGAGGATGGCAGGGACCAAGAGACCCAGTACTTC
j_call: TRBJ1-6; cdr3_length: 16; clone_size: -; v_call: TRBV6-5; d_call: -; cdr3_aa: CASSPYSGSYNSPLHF; cdr3_nt: TGTGCCAGCAGTCCCTACTCCGGCTCCTATAATTCACCCCTCCACTTT
j_call: TRBJ2-7; cdr3_length: 14; clone_size: few; v_call: TRBV6-2/TRBV6-3; d_call: TRBD2; cdr3_aa: CASSGTSGSYEQYF; cdr3_nt: TGTGCCAGCAGCGGGACTAGCGGGAGTTACGAGCAGTACTTC
j_call: TRBJ2-4; cdr3_length: 17; clone_size: few; v_call: TRBV7-9; d_call: -; cdr3_aa: CASSLYLGQRAKNIQYF; cdr3_nt: TGTGCCAGCAGCTTATATTTGGGGCAGAGGGCCAAAAACATTCAGTACTTC
j_call: TRBJ1-2; cdr3_length: 13; clone_size: few; v_call: TRBV12-3/TRBV12-4; d_call: TRBD1; cdr3_aa: CASSLGQNYGYTF; cdr3_nt: TGTGCCAGCAGTTTGGGACAGAACTATGGCTACACCTTC
j_call: TRBJ1-5; cdr3_length: 13; clone_size: few; v_call: TRBV5-1; d_call: -; cdr3_aa: CASSLGGAQPQHF; cdr3_nt: TGCGCCAGCAGCTTGGGGGGGGCTCAGCCCCAGCATTTT
j_call: TRBJ2-7; cdr3_length: 14; clone_size: few; v_call: TRBV7-2; d_call: TRBD2; cdr3_aa: CASSLVAGAYEQYF; cdr3_nt: TGTGCCAGCAGTCTAGTGGCGGGGGCCTACGAGCAGTACTTC
j_call: TRBJ2-5; cdr3_length: 15; clone_size: -; v_call: TRBV3-1; d_call: TRBD1; cdr3_aa: CASSQEWTGGETQYF; cdr3_nt: TGTGCCAGCAGCCAAGAATGGACAGGGGGCGAGACCCAGTACTTC
j_call: TRBJ1-2; cdr3_length: 14; clone_size: many; v_call: TRBV21-1; d_call: -; cdr3_aa: CASSKEGQHYGYTF; cdr3_nt: TGTGCCAGCAGCAAAGAAGGACAGCACTATGGCTACACCTTC
j_call: TRBJ1-6; cdr3_length: 14; clone_size: -; v_call: TRBV6-5; d_call: -; cdr3_aa: CTSSYRSRASPLHF; cdr3_nt: TGTACCAGCAGTTACCGCAGCAGGGCTTCACCCCTCCACTTT
j_call: TRBJ1-5; cdr3_length: 13; clone_size: many; v_call: TRBV29-1; d_call: -; cdr3_aa: CSVGTERNQPQHF; cdr3_nt: TGCAGCGTTGGGACCGAGAGAAATCAGCCCCAGCATTTT
j_call: TRBJ2-4; cdr3_length: 18; clone_size: -; v_call: TRBV7-9; d_call: TRBD2; cdr3_aa: CASGLGGEGPLAKNIQYF; cdr3_nt: TGTGCCAGCGGCTTGGGAGGGGAGGGACCCCTAGCCAAAAACATTCAGTACTTC
j_call: TRBJ2-5; cdr3_length: 15; clone_size: -; v_call: TRBV5-1; d_call: TRBD2; cdr3_aa: CASSQSSGLQETQYF; cdr3_nt: TGCGCCAGCAGCCAGTCTAGCGGGCTCCAAGAGACCCAGTACTTC